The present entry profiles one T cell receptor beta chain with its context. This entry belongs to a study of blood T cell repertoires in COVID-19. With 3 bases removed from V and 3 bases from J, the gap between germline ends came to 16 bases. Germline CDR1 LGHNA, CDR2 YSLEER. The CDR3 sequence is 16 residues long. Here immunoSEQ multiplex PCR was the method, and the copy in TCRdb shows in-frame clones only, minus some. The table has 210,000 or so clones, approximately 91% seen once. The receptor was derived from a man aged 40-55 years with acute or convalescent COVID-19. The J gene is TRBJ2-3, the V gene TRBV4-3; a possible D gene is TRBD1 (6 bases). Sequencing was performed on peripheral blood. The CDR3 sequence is CASSQDPGVGTDTQYF. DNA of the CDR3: TGCGCCAGCAGCCAGGACCCAGGGGTCGGGACAGATACGCAGTATTTT.